This TCR beta chain appears in the sequencing data of a study of cytomegalovirus exposure and HLA in healthy donors. Study details: HLA-typed donors contributed some 87 million unique TCRs, which were held in an early data release.

Notes on the study in general: An analysis that was carried out later associated approximately 17,000 TCR beta sequences with HLA alleles at 0.05 false discovery rate. Clonal expansion was found to be greater in HLA-associated TCR beta chains than in equally common others in a later analysis. HLA-A and HLA-B allele assignments for most subjects were reportedly predicted accurately using TCR beta sequences.

A note on this clone: Its antigen is as yet unknown.

The PCR ran on 60 Vbeta and 13 Jbeta primers. Using immunoSEQ multiplex PCR, the repertoire was profiled, and TCRdb retains in-frame clones only, with some absent. The sample yields 130,000 or so clones, around 67% seen once. The CDR3 is 12 residues long. V shed 4 bases and J shed 8 bases, with 11 bases lying between them. Germline V CDR1 and CDR2: SNHLY, FYNNEI. The chain links TRBV2 to TRBJ1-1, with D possibly TRBD1 on 6 matching bases. Sequences were obtained from PBMCs. The sequence came from a woman aged 40-49 years in good health and CMV-seropositive. In nucleotides, the CDR3 is TGTGCCAGCAGTGTGGACAGACTAGAAGCTTTCTTT. Amino acid sequence: CASSVDRLEAFF.